Listed below are T cell receptor beta chains from one sample, sequenced in a study of blood T cell repertoires in COVID-19. Here immunoSEQ multiplex PCR was the method, and the copy in TCRdb shows in-frame clones only, minus some. The table shows 130,000 to 150,000 clones, with around 90% occurring only once. Specimen: peripheral blood. These receptors were collected from a woman aged 50 to 60 with acute or convalescent COVID-19. Each CDR3 is given with its conserved first and last residue. Each record gives: V gene, clone size, CDR3 length, D gene, J gene, CDR3 DNA, CDR3 protein. A D gene is named only where the DNA matches it firmly. Clone size is given for some rows only: seen once, a few or many times, or a class if the clone is expanded.

V: TRBV5-1; size: -; length: 13; D: -; J: TRBJ2-3; DNA: TGCGCCAGTAACAACGGGGGAGTAGATACGCAGTATTTT; CDR3: CASNNGGVDTQYF
V: TRBV18; size: -; length: 14; D: -; J: TRBJ1-4; DNA: TGTGCCAGCTCACCTGGTCCAGCTAATGAAAAACTGTTTTTT; CDR3: CASSPGPANEKLFF
V: TRBV19; size: -; length: 15; D: TRBD1; J: TRBJ1-4; DNA: TGTGCCAGCTTAAACAGGGGAGGAACTAATGAAAAACTGTTTTTT; CDR3: CASLNRGGTNEKLFF
V: TRBV9; size: -; length: 13; D: -; J: TRBJ2-7; DNA: TGTGCCAGCAGCCCCCGGGACAACTACGAGCAGTACTTC; CDR3: CASSPRDNYEQYF
V: TRBV6-6; size: -; length: 11; D: -; J: TRBJ2-1; DNA: TGTGCCAGCAGTTATAACAATGAGCAGTTCTTC; CDR3: CASSYNNEQFF
V: TRBV10-3; size: -; length: 14; D: -; J: TRBJ2-7; DNA: TGTGCCATCAAGGAGGGGCTTATCTCCTACGAGCAGTACTTC; CDR3: CAIKEGLISYEQYF
V: TRBV4-1; size: -; length: 18; D: -; J: TRBJ1-3; DNA: TGCGCCAGCAGCCAAGGGAGGGCTCACGGCCGCTCTGGAAACACCATATATTTT; CDR3: CASSQGRAHGRSGNTIYF
V: TRBV3-1/TRBV3-2; size: once; length: 16; D: TRBD2; J: TRBJ2-3; DNA: TGTGCCAGCAGCCGCGGGACTAGCGGGGGGCCAGATACGCAGTATTTT; CDR3: CASSRGTSGGPDTQYF
V: TRBV11-2; size: -; length: 15; D: TRBD1; J: TRBJ1-2; DNA: TGTGCCAGCAGCTTGCGACAGGGTTCGGCCTATGGCTACACCTTC; CDR3: CASSLRQGSAYGYTF
V: TRBV7-2; size: once; length: 15; D: TRBD1; J: TRBJ1-5; DNA: TGTGCCAGCCTCCAGGGGGAGTGGAGCAATCAGCCCCAGCATTTT; CDR3: CASLQGEWSNQPQHF
V: TRBV4-1; size: -; length: 15; D: TRBD2; J: TRBJ2-7; DNA: TGCGCCACCTCAGTGGAGCGGGGGGTCTCCTACGAGCAGTACTTC; CDR3: CATSVERGVSYEQYF
V: TRBV5-4; size: few; length: 15; D: -; J: TRBJ2-7; DNA: TGTGCCAGCAGCTTGGAAGGGGTTCCTTCCTACGAGCAGTACTTC; CDR3: CASSLEGVPSYEQYF
V: TRBV2; size: once; length: 13; D: -; J: TRBJ2-3; DNA: TGTGCCAGCGAGGGGGAGAGCACAGATACGCAGTATTTT; CDR3: CASEGESTDTQYF
V: TRBV5-1; size: -; length: 15; D: -; J: TRBJ1-3; DNA: TGCGCCAGCAGCTTGGCGGTGAAATCTGGAAACACCATATATTTT; CDR3: CASSLAVKSGNTIYF
V: TRBV6-1; size: -; length: 15; D: -; J: TRBJ1-4; DNA: TGTGCCAGCAGTGACCCGGGGGCAACTAATGAAAAACTGTTTTTT; CDR3: CASSDPGATNEKLFF
V: TRBV19; size: few; length: 13; D: TRBD1; J: TRBJ2-7; DNA: TGTGCCACCGGTTTGAGACAGGGATACGAGCAGTACTTC; CDR3: CATGLRQGYEQYF
V: TRBV6-2/TRBV6-3; size: -; length: 14; D: TRBD1; J: TRBJ1-3; DNA: TGTGCCAGCAGTTACTTACAGGGGAGAAACACCATATATTTT; CDR3: CASSYLQGRNTIYF
V: TRBV7-3; size: -; length: 16; D: TRBD2; J: TRBJ2-3; DNA: TGTGCCAGCAGCCGTGGACTAGCGGGGAGCACAGATACGCAGTATTTT; CDR3: CASSRGLAGSTDTQYF
V: TRBV11-2; size: -; length: 16; D: TRBD1; J: TRBJ2-2; DNA: TGTGCCAGCAGCTTAGTCGGGACAGGGGGCCCCGGGGAGCTGTTTTTT; CDR3: CASSLVGTGGPGELFF
V: TRBV30; size: -; length: 13; D: TRBD1; J: TRBJ1-2; DNA: TGTGCCTGGATCGGACAGGGGGCAGAAGGCTACACCTTC; CDR3: CAWIGQGAEGYTF
V: TRBV28; size: -; length: 16; D: -; J: TRBJ2-4; DNA: TGTGCCAGCAGTCAACGACAGGTTCTAGCCAAAAACATTCAGTACTTC; CDR3: CASSQRQVLAKNIQYF
V: TRBV5-1; size: -; length: 16; D: -; J: TRBJ2-6; DNA: TGCGCCAGCAGCGTGAAGCGAGACTCTGGGGCCAACGTCCTGACTTTC; CDR3: CASSVKRDSGANVLTF
V: TRBV5-6; size: -; length: 15; D: -; J: TRBJ2-7; DNA: TGTGCCAGCAGTGTCGGAGGGACAGCACCCTACGAGCAGTACTTC; CDR3: CASSVGGTAPYEQYF
V: TRBV6-5; size: once; length: 13; D: -; J: TRBJ1-1; DNA: TGTGCCAGCAGTTACAAGGGAGAGGCAAAAGCTTTCTTT; CDR3: CASSYKGEAKAFF
V: TRBV12-5; size: once; length: 15; D: -; J: TRBJ1-2; DNA: TGTGCTAGTGGTTTTATGCAGGGCTTGGGCTATGGCTACACCTTC; CDR3: CASGFMQGLGYGYTF
V: TRBV6-5; size: few; length: 14; D: -; J: TRBJ1-2; DNA: TGTGCCAGCAGGGCCGACAGAGAACCCTATGGCTACACCTTC; CDR3: CASRADREPYGYTF
V: TRBV21-1; size: -; length: 10; D: -; J: TRBJ1-1; DNA: TGTGCCACCCCAAACACTGAAGCTTTCTTT; CDR3: CATPNTEAFF
V: TRBV5-6; size: -; length: 18; D: -; J: TRBJ2-1; DNA: TGTGCCAGCAGCTTGCTGACTAGAGCATCGAGCTCCTACAATGAGCAGTTCTTC; CDR3: CASSLLTRASSSYNEQFF
V: TRBV9; size: -; length: 15; D: -; J: TRBJ2-7; DNA: TGTGCCAGCAGCGCGGGGGTGGACTCTACCTACGAGCAGTACTTC; CDR3: CASSAGVDSTYEQYF
V: TRBV6-4; size: -; length: 15; D: -; J: TRBJ2-7; DNA: TGTGCCAGCAGTGACCCGTCAGGTGTCGGCTACGAGCAGTACTTC; CDR3: CASSDPSGVGYEQYF
V: TRBV3-1/TRBV3-2; size: -; length: 16; D: TRBD1; J: TRBJ1-3; DNA: TGTGCCAGCAGCCAAGATTCAGGACAGGGGGGAAACACCATATATTTT; CDR3: CASSQDSGQGGNTIYF
V: TRBV24-1; size: -; length: 16; D: -; J: TRBJ2-1; DNA: TGTGCCACCAGTGATTTGCATAGTAGCTTGGGCAATGAGCAGTTCTTC; CDR3: CATSDLHSSLGNEQFF
V: TRBV29-1; size: -; length: 12; D: -; J: TRBJ1-1; DNA: TGCAGCGTTACACAGCCTAACACTGAAGCTTTCTTT; CDR3: CSVTQPNTEAFF
V: TRBV6-2/TRBV6-3; size: -; length: 14; D: TRBD2; J: TRBJ2-7; DNA: TGTGCCAGCAGTTACTCGATTTTAGCGGGCGAGCAGTACTTC; CDR3: CASSYSILAGEQYF
V: TRBV3-1/TRBV3-2; size: -; length: 13; D: -; J: TRBJ1-3; DNA: TGTGCCAGCAGCCAAGAACTCGTCAACACCATATATTTT; CDR3: CASSQELVNTIYF
V: TRBV11-2; size: -; length: 15; D: TRBD1; J: TRBJ2-6; DNA: TGTGCCACGGGCCAGGGGGCTGTTGGGGCCAACGTCCTGACTTTC; CDR3: CATGQGAVGANVLTF
V: TRBV7-9; size: -; length: 18; D: TRBD2; J: TRBJ2-3; DNA: TGTGCCAGCAGTCTCGGGACTAGCGGGAGAGGGGGGACAGATACGCAGTATTTT; CDR3: CASSLGTSGRGGTDTQYF
V: TRBV21-1; size: -; length: 17; D: -; J: TRBJ1-2; DNA: TGTGCCAGCAGCACCCGGACAGGGGGCGCAGGTCGAATTGGCTACACCTTC; CDR3: CASSTRTGGAGRIGYTF
V: TRBV4-1; size: -; length: 16; D: TRBD2; J: TRBJ2-4; DNA: TGCGCCAGCAGCAAGACTAGCGGGGGGACCAAAAACATTCAGTACTTC; CDR3: CASSKTSGGTKNIQYF